One and the same sample provided the 29 T cell receptor beta chains below, sequenced in a study of T-cell reconstitution after alpha-beta-depleted transplantation in children. During its preparation, the TCRbeta library received unique molecular identifiers. MiXCR was run by TCRdb on the PCR reads, yielding one entry per CDR3 protein. The data show 600,000 to 700,000 distinct CDR3 sequences, about 15% seen once. This specimen consisted of PBMCs from the stem cell graft donor, obtained from the stem cell graft. The source is a human donor who donated a stem cell graft to a child with acute myeloid leukemia.

This clonotype has only a few counts. V usage is TRBV4-3 and J usage is TRBJ2-3; the D gene could be TRBD1 or TRBD2 (5 bases each). Per germline, CDR1 LGHNA and CDR2 YSLEER. The CDR3 extends over 16 amino acids. V was trimmed by 0 bases and J by 5 bases, leaving 15 bases between them. The chain's CDR3 is CASSQDWGRAQDTQYF. DNA for the CDR3: TGCGCCAGCAGCCAAGACTGGGGGAGAGCGCAAGATACGCAGTATTTT.

This clonotype was picked up many times. The J gene is TRBJ2-1, the V gene TRBV5-6; 7 positions match TRBD1. Losses at the gene ends were 0 bases for V and 4 bases for J; bases not matched to a gene: 4. This CDR3 is 15 amino acids long. In germline, CDR1 is SGHDT, CDR2 YYEEEE. CDR3 DNA sequence: TGTGCCAGCAGCTTGGAAGACAGGGATTACAATGAGCAGTTCTTC. Protein: CASSLEDRDYNEQFF.

This clonotype was seen only a few times. The genes are TRBV11-3 and TRBJ2-4, with D unclear. V lost 5 bases and J lost 0, with 14 bases in between. Germline V gene lookup returns CDR1 SGHNT and CDR2 YENEEA. The CDR3 sequence is 16 residues long. The CDR3 protein is CASSPWAREAKNIQYF. As DNA, the CDR3 is TGTGCCAGCAGCCCCTGGGCTAGGGAAGCCAAAAACATTCAGTACTTC.

The chain carries TRBV4-1 and TRBJ2-7; 8 nucleotides line up with TRBD2. The CDR3 totals 16 residues. V was clipped by 1 base and J by 0 bases; unmatched bases: 5. CDR1 and CDR2 (germline): MGHRA, YSYEKL. In nucleotides, the CDR3 is TGCGCCAGCAGCCAAGGTGCGGGGACTAGCTCCTACGAGCAGTACTTC. Its translation: CASSQGAGTSSYEQYF.

This clonotype was counted at least ten times. The chain is built from TRBV29-1 and TRBJ2-7; 8 nucleotides line up with TRBD1. Germline assignment: CDR1 SQVTM and CDR2 ANQGSEA. This CDR3 contains 13 residues. V lost 6 bases and J lost 5; bases outside the gene matches: 9. CDR3: CSVKRQGSDEQYF. For the CDR3, the DNA is TGCAGCGTCAAGCGACAGGGGAGCGACGAGCAGTACTTC.

This clonotype showed up many times. This chain links TRBV5-1 with TRBJ2-2; D remains ambiguous. Germline CDR1 reads SGHRS; CDR2 reads YFSETQ. The V and J ends lost 3 bases and 3 bases respectively, with 3 bases between them. The CDR3 is 12 residues long. CDR3 in amino acids: CASSSDTGELFF. The CDR3 bases are TGCGCCAGCAGCTCGGACACCGGGGAGCTGTTTTTT.

This clonotype came up many times. The rearrangement links TRBV25-1 to TRBJ2-1; possibly TRBD1 for D (6 bases). The V end lost 7 bases, the J end lost 7 bases, and 11 bases lay between the germline ends. The CDR3 is made up of 12 amino acids. Germline CDR1 is MGHDK and CDR2 is SYGVNS. CDR3 bases: TGTGCCAGCACAGGGGCCGTGAATGAGCAGTTCTTC. Its translation: CASTGAVNEQFF. Using reference TRBV25-1 and TRBJ2-1 for the parts outside the CDR3, the full variable domain is EADIYQTPRYLVIGTGKKITLECSQTMGHDKMYWYQQDPGMELHLIHYSYGVNSTEKGDLSSESTVSRIRTEHFPLTLESARPSHTSQYLCASTGAVNEQFFGPGTRLTVL.

This clonotype was seen only a few times. This chain connects TRBV20-1 to TRBJ2-2; 9 nucleotides agree with TRBD2. The CDR3 is 16 amino acids. V gave up 2 bases and J gave up 5 bases; unmatched junction bases: 9. Germline assignment: CDR1 DFQATT and CDR2 SNEGSKA (reference sequence). The chain's CDR3 is CSARHAGTSFTGELFF. CDR3 nucleotides: TGCAGTGCTAGACACGCCGGGACTAGCTTTACCGGGGAGCTGTTTTTT.

This clonotype was counted between two and nine times. This sequence joins TRBV5-1 and TRBJ2-6; TRBD1 might be the D (5 bases). The CDR3 loop spans 17 amino acids. Trimming pared 4 bases from V and 0 bases from J, leaving 14 bases between. Germline CDR1 is SGHRS and CDR2 is YFSETQ. The CDR3 DNA sequence: TGCGCCAGCAGCCCCACAGGAGCAGGCTCTGGGGCCAACGTCCTGACTTTC. Its translation: CASSPTGAGSGANVLTF.

CDR3: CASSSSPGLARTGELFF. CDR3 nucleotides: TGTGCCAGCAGCTCTTCTCCGGGACTAGCGAGGACCGGGGAGCTGTTTTTT. The chain uses TRBV5-5 and TRBJ2-2; TRBD2 aligns across 10 bases. The trim removed 3 bases at V and 5 bases at J, leaving 10 bases unmatched. The CDR3 is 17 residues long. In germline, CDR1 is SGHKS, CDR2 YYEKEE (reference sequence).

This clonotype was observed many times. The V call is TRBV12-3 or TRBV12-4, the J call TRBJ2-1; TRBD2 is a possible D gene (6 bases). Trimming shortened V by 6 bases and J by 10 bases, and 10 bases separated the two germline ends. This CDR3 spans 11 amino acids. The CDR3 DNA follows: TGTGCCAGCAGACAAGGACTAGAGCAGTTCTTC. This translates into CASRQGLEQFF.

This clonotype was seen at least ten times. The chain couples TRBV5-1 to TRBJ2-2, with 12 nucleotides matching TRBD1. Germline CDR1 reads SGHRS; CDR2 reads YFSETQ. The CDR3 spans 17 residues. V lost 4 bases, J lost 1 base, and 5 bases stayed unmatched. The CDR3, as DNA: TGCGCCAGCAGCAAGGGACAGGGGGCCCTGAACACCGGGGAGCTGTTTTTT. Residues: CASSKGQGALNTGELFF.

This clonotype appeared many times. The chain has TRBV20-1 and TRBJ2-7; no firm D call. Germline CDR1 is DFQATT and CDR2 is SNEGSKA (reference sequence). Trimming removed 3 bases at V and 7 bases at J, with 19 bases between. The CDR3 consists of 14 residues. CDR3 DNA sequence: TGCAGTGCTAGTCGGGCGCCCGCTCTACGTGAGCAGTACTTC. Encoded protein: CSASRAPALREQYF.

This clonotype was found many times. The chain has TRBV20-1 and TRBJ2-5; either TRBD1 or TRBD2 may supply D (5 bases each). Germline values: CDR1 DFQATT, CDR2 SNEGSKA (reference sequence). V was pared by 1 base and J by 5 bases, with 14 bases between. This CDR3 comprises 14 residues. CDR3 residues: CSARGRDHVETQYF. CDR3 coding DNA: TGCAGTGCTAGAGGCCGGGACCACGTGGAGACCCAGTACTTC.

The chain carries TRBV30 and TRBJ2-7; 8 bases map to TRBD2. This CDR3 spans 16 amino acids. V shed 2 bases and J 3 bases; nucleotides not matched to a gene: 12. The germline V gene encodes CDR1 GTSNPN and CDR2 SVGIG (reference sequence). CDR3 residues: CAWSPTWRGVVYEQYF. The DNA for the CDR3 is TGTGCCTGGAGTCCCACCTGGCGGGGGGTGGTCTACGAGCAGTACTTC.

The chain has TRBV24-1 and TRBJ2-7, with D unresolved. Per the germline V gene, CDR1 is KGHDR and CDR2 is SFDVKD. The ends were cut back, 0 bases at V and 2 bases at J, with 13 bases in the middle. The CDR3 consists of 16 residues. CDR3 protein: CATSDLQRPDPYEQYV. CDR3 in DNA: TGTGCCACCAGTGATTTGCAGAGGCCTGACCCCTACGAGCAGTACGTC.

This clonotype was seen at least ten times. This chain connects TRBV29-1 to TRBJ1-2; a possible D gene is TRBD1 (5 bases). V lost 2 bases to trimming and J lost 2 bases, with 9 bases between them. CDR1 is SQVTM and CDR2 is ANQGSEA in the germline V gene. There are 13 residues in the CDR3. The CDR3 nucleotides read TGCAGCGTTGAACGTTGGGGGAACTATGGCTACACCTTC. It is translated as CSVERWGNYGYTF.

Only a few counts were recorded for this clonotype. The chain combines TRBV20-1 with TRBJ1-4, with TRBD1 as a possible D gene (5 bases). V lost 0 bases to trimming and J lost 7 bases, with 15 bases between them. This CDR3 contains 15 residues. CDR1 is DFQATT and CDR2 is SNEGSKA in the germline V gene (reference sequence). For the CDR3, the DNA is TGCAGTGCTAGAGATTGGGGCAGGGACGCTGAAAAACTGTTTTTT. This translates into CSARDWGRDAEKLFF.

This clonotype was detected many times. The CDR3 nucleotides read TGTGCCATCAGTAGCAGCATTCAAGAGACCCAGTACTTC. Translation: CAISSSIQETQYF. The chain couples TRBV10-3 to TRBJ2-5; D gene ambiguous. V was shortened by 5 bases and J by 2 bases, with 9 bases between the two germline ends. The CDR3 sequence is 13 residues long. CDR1 and CDR2 from the germline V gene are ENHRY and SYGVKD.

This clonotype showed up many times. The chain combines TRBV12-3 or TRBV12-4 with TRBJ1-5, with unresolved D. The length of the CDR3 is 11 residues. V lost 1 base to trimming and J lost 6 bases, with 1 base between them. The CDR3: CASSLGQPQHF. CDR3 sequence (DNA): TGTGCCAGCAGTTTAGGTCAGCCCCAGCATTTT.

A few counts support this clonotype. The V and J genes are TRBV6-5 and TRBJ2-2; weak D call: TRBD1 (7 bases). Germline CDR1 MNHEY, CDR2 SVGAGI. This CDR3 has 15 amino acids. Trimming took off 4 bases at V and 5 bases at J, with 14 bases between the two ends. CDR3 nucleotides: TGTGCCAGCAGTTTCGACAGGGAGGTAACCGGGGAGCTGTTTTTT. Translation gives CASSFDREVTGELFF.

This clonotype was found many times. V is TRBV29-1 and J is TRBJ2-1; 10 nucleotides agree with TRBD1. The germline gives CDR1 SQVTM, CDR2 ANQGSEA. V shed 4 bases, J shed 3 bases, and the junction held 3 bases outside the gene matches. This CDR3 contains 14 residues. The CDR3 DNA sequence: TGCAGCGTTGGGGGACAGGGGTTCTACAATGAGCAGTTCTTC. This sequence encodes CSVGGQGFYNEQFF.

The chain carries TRBV6-2 or TRBV6-3 and TRBJ2-2, with D perhaps given as TRBD1 or TRBD2 (6 bases each). This CDR3 has 15 residues. The germline V and J ends were trimmed by 7 bases and 4 bases, with 16 bases remaining between them. Germline V lookup: CDR1 MNHEY, CDR2 SVGEGT. CDR3 sequence (DNA): TGTGCCAGCAAAGATTGGGGGGCGAGCACCGGGGAGCTGTTTTTT. Its protein is CASKDWGASTGELFF.

This clonotype was seen repeatedly, ten times or more. The chain carries TRBV4-2 and TRBJ1-2, with no clear D. Germline-derived CDR1 and CDR2 are LGHNA and YNFKEQ. CDR3 length equals 11 residues. V dropped 1 base and J dropped 14 bases, with 11 bases sitting between them. CDR3 sequence: CASSQGAVLTF. The CDR3 region has the DNA TGTGCCAGCAGCCAAGGGGCAGTGCTGACCTTC.

The chain recombines TRBV29-1 with TRBJ2-1; D gene unclear. CDR3 length: 13 residues. Per germline, CDR1 SQVTM and CDR2 ANQGSEA. V was cut by 4 bases and J by 10 bases, with 17 bases left in between. For the CDR3, the DNA is TGCAGCGTTGGAAGACTCCTCGTTAACGAGCAGTTCTTC. It yields the protein CSVGRLLVNEQFF.

This chain links TRBV20-1 with TRBJ2-7; maybe TRBD2 (6 bases). The CDR3 consists of 13 residues. Deletions cut 6 bases from V and 2 bases from J, with 14 bases between. Germline V CDR1 and CDR2: DFQATT, SNEGSKA (reference sequence). CDR3 amino acids: CSAPASVTYEQYV. CDR3 in DNA: TGCAGTGCCCCAGCTAGCGTCACCTACGAGCAGTACGTC.

This clonotype was observed many times. This chain joins TRBV27 and TRBJ1-2; TRBD1 might be the D (5 bases). The V end lost 1 base, the J end lost 6 bases, and 15 bases lay between the germline ends. The CDR3 is 15 residues long. Germline-derived CDR1 and CDR2 are MNHEY and SMNVEV (reference sequence). The CDR3, as DNA: TGTGCCAGCAGTTTATACGGGACTACTGCGGATGGCTACACCTTC. Residues: CASSLYGTTADGYTF.

There are a few counts of this clonotype. This sequence joins TRBV7-9 and TRBJ1-1; D call uncertain. Germline loops: CDR1 SEHNR, CDR2 FQNEAQ (reference sequence). The CDR3 spans 14 residues. With 3 bases removed from V and 5 bases from J, the gap between germline ends came to 13 bases. The CDR3 DNA is TGTGCCAGCAGCTTGGGGATCGGTGAAACTGAAGCTTTCTTT. Translation gives CASSLGIGETEAFF.

This clonotype was seen more than once but under ten times. V usage is TRBV20-1 and J usage is TRBJ2-3, with a tentative D call TRBD2 (5 bases). V shed 5 bases and J shed 3 bases, with 15 bases lying between them. The CDR3 spans 14 residues. The V gene's germline CDR1 is DFQATT and CDR2 SNEGSKA (reference sequence). The CDR3 sequence is CSAPREGLTDTQYF. CDR3 DNA sequence: TGCAGTGCTCCTCGAGAGGGCCTTACAGATACGCAGTATTTT.